This TCR beta chain was captured by sequencing in a study of blood T cell repertoires in COVID-19. Turning to the study itself: The cDNA or gDNA used as material had been derived from T cells, B-cell-depleted T cells, or PBMCs.

Enrolment of Seattle patients took place during active infection, and they were followed longitudinally. J was trimmed by 6 bases and V by 0 bases; bases with no gene match: 7. This CDR3 has 16 residues. Germline CDR1 and CDR2: SGHKS and YYEKEE (reference sequence). The table came from immunoSEQ multiplex PCR; TCRdb's copy has only in-frame clones and leaves some out. This table holds around 160,000 clones, around nine tenths found once. The sequenced material came from peripheral blood. The origin of this receptor is a woman aged 70-85 years with COVID-19, enrolled during active disease. The rearrangement links TRBV5-5 to TRBJ2-1; TRBD1 matches 9 bases. The CDR3 loop is CASSLATGGHGNEQFF. The CDR3 DNA sequence: TGTGCCAGCAGCTTGGCGACAGGGGGGCACGGCAATGAGCAGTTCTTC.